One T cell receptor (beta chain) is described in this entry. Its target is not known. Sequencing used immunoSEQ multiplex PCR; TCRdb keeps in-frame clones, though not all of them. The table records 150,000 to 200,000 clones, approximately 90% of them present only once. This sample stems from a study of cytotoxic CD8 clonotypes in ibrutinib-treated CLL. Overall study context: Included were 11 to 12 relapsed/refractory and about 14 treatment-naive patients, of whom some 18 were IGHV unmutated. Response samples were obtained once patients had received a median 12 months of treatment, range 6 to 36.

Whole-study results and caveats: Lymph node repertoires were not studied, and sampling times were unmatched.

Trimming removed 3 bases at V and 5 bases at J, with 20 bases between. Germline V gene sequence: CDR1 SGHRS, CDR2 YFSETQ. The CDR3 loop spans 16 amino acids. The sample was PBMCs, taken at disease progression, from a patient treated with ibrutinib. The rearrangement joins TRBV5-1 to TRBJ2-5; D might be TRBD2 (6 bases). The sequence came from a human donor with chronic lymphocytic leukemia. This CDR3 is CASSSRAGLGGETQYF. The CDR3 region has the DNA TGCGCCAGCAGCTCCAGGGCGGGACTGGGCGGTGAGACCCAGTACTTC.